The clone carrying this T cell receptor (beta chain) was found a few times. The antigen is undetermined. Cultured CD4+ T cell DNA underwent sequencing with the Oncomine TCR Beta short-read assay. Scientists extracted genomic DNA from CD4+ T cells grown in culture. TCRdb passed the PCR reads through MiXCR, listing each CDR3 protein once. Seen here are more than 6,000 distinct CDR3 sequences, around 35% observed once, and the top ten hold about two fifths. As to treatment: roughly 10-day PBMC culture with coronavirus spike peptide pools or control peptides (ViraFEST assay). CD4+ T cells that came from the unexposed donor were collected before the COVID-19 pandemic (2011-2018). Each well received 2 million or so PBMCs, cultured with 7.5 to 10 IU/ml IL-2 and approximately 10 ug/ml peptide pools. These data are taken from a study of vaccination and CD4 T cells after COVID-19. CDR3 length: 14 amino acids. Germline CDR1 is MNHEY and CDR2 is SMNVEV (reference sequence). V was shortened by 6 bases and J by 3 bases, with 11 bases between the two germline ends.

The study, taken as a whole, reports: Detection of a median about 90% of reactive clones in convalescent patients was confined to the period after vaccination.

Sequenced material: CD4+ T cells from blood, cultured in vitro. The clonotype was recovered from a human donor in good health. This sequence joins TRBV27 and TRBJ2-2; D is unresolved. The CDR3 bases are TGTGCCAGCAGCCCCCGGGTGCACACCGGGGAGCTGTTTTTT. Residues: CASSPRVHTGELFF.